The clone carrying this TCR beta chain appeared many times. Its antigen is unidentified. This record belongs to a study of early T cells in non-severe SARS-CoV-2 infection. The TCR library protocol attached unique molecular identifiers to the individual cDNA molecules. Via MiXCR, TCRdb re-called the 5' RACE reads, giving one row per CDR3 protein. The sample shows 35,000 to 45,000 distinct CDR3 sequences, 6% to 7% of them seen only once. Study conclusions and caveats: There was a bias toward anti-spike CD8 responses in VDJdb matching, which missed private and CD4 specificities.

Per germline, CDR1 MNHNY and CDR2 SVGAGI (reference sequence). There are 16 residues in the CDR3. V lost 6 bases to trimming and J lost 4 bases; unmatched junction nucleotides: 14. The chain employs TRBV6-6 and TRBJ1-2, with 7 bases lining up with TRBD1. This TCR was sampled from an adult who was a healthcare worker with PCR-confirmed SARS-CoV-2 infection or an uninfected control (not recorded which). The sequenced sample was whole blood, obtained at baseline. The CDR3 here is CASSRDSAYVIYGYTF. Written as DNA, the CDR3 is TGTGCCAGCAGCCGGGACAGCGCCTACGTAATCTATGGCTACACCTTC.